This T cell receptor beta chain is from a study of cytomegalovirus exposure and HLA in healthy donors. The overall study: Early on, a data release was issued that held about 85 million unique TCRs from HLA-typed donors.

A multiplex PCR was run with 60 Vbeta primers and 13 Jbeta primers. The table came from immunoSEQ multiplex PCR; TCRdb's copy has only in-frame clones and leaves some out. The sample records 170,000 or so clones, about 80% being singletons. This CDR3 has 13 residues. The ends were cut back, 3 bases at V and 4 bases at J, with 13 bases in the middle. CDR1 SQVTM and CDR2 ANQGSEA come from the germline V gene. The V gene is TRBV29-1, the J gene TRBJ2-7, with D unresolved. The sample comprised PBMCs. This TCR was recovered from a woman aged 25 to 39 in good health and CMV-seronegative. This CDR3 reads CSVDSPHSYEQYF. CDR3 nucleotides: TGCAGCGTTGATTCCCCACACAGTTACGAGCAGTACTTC.